This TCR beta chain was recorded in a study of blood T cell repertoires in COVID-19 (dated by TCRdb to 2020 to 2022). Context from the whole study: The collaborator samples originated in the United States, Italy and Spain and spanned the acute and convalescent phases of COVID-19. The prospective study material was composed of cDNA or gDNA derived from T cells, B-cell-depleted T cells, or PBMCs. Deeply sampled blood TCRbeta repertoires from subjects exposed to, actively infected with, or recovered from COVID-19 were included in the dataset. A freely available public database, intended as a resource for researchers studying the immune response to SARS-CoV-2, is where the repertoires were released. Samples came from the ongoing ImmuneRACE study (first 160 participants) plus 1,254 subjects from 6 global collaborators. The sample metadata nearly always contained a de-identified subject ID, COVID-19 status, age in years and sex. HLA class I and class II types, where available, came from metadata supplied by the sample provider rather than from assay-based typing. Overall results and qualifications from the work: Clinical and demographic metadata were provided uncurated, with the amount varying by source and participant.

Collaborating institutions collected whole blood in K2EDTA tubes following their own protocols. For TCRbeta analysis, collaborators shipped samples in one of three forms: frozen whole blood, isolated PBMCs, or DNA extracted from either of those sample types. The immunoSEQ Assay, a bias-controlled multiplex PCR, was used to amplify TCRbeta CDR3 regions from genomic DNA. From the authors' description of their analysis: The number of nucleated cells in each sample was estimated from the amplification of reference gene primers within the assay. To quantify the absolute abundance of each unique TCRbeta CDR3 rearrangement, sequence reads were collapsed and filtered. For each sample, productive Simpson clonality was calculated as the square root of Simpson's diversity index across productive rearrangements. TCRdb retrieved this table from immuneACCESS and kept in-frame rearrangements only. Not all clones are present; in checked studies, unresolved V genes account for under half, and no reason is known for the remainder. V and J calls and clone size are given by that table; D and trimming were obtained from the DNA. The sample table holds approximately 150,000 clones, of which approximately 89% were seen once. The ten top clones hold about 1.5% of the sample.

A word on this clone: The target of this receptor is not known. It has no much larger one-base neighbor in the sample; base qualities were not kept.

In the germline V gene (reference sequence), CDR1 corresponds to LGHDT and CDR2 to YNNKEL. The CDR3 spans 19 residues, from the cysteine through the phenylalanine. Of the read, only the CDR3 DNA is kept; its 57 bases are in frame from base 1. The V and J ends are trimmed by 4 bases and 0 bases, leaving 24 bases between them. Here the chain combines TRBV3-1 (or the pseudogene TRBV3-2) and TRBJ1-2, and possibly TRBD1, on 5 matching bases. The sequenced sample was peripheral blood. This clonotype originated in a human donor in a cohort sampled during active COVID-19. The sequenced DNA: TGTGCCAGCAGCCCTCACCCTTGGGGGGAAGGGTTAGCTAACTATGGCTACACCTTC. Translation gives CASSPHPWGEGLANYGYTF.